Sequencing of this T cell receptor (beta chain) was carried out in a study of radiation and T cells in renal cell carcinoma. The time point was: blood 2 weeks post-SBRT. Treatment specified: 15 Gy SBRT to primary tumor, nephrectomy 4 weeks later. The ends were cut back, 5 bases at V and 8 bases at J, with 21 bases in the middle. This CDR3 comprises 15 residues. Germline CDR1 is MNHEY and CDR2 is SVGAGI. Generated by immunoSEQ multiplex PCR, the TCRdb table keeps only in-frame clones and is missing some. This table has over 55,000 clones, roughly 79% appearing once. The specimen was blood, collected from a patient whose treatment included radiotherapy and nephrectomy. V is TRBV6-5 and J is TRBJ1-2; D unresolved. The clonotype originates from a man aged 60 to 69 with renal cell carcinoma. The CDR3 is CASSPRASHSGGYTF. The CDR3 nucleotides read TGTGCCAGCAGTCCCCGGGCGAGCCACTCGGGGGGCTACACCTTC.